A single sample gave rise to the 32 T cell receptor beta chains below, sequenced in a study of CD4 T cells in relation to SARS-CoV-2 and coronaviruses. The method was immunoSEQ multiplex PCR; TCRdb's version includes in-frame clones alone and lacks a portion of them. The sample includes just under 30,000 clones, 72% of them seen just once. Unexposed donor CD4+ T cells date from about 2011-2018, before the COVID-19 pandemic. Isolation of CD4+ T cells took place after approximately 10 days in culture. Antigens for these TCRs are unknown. Source material: CD4+ T cells from PBMCs, cultured in vitro. The source is a human donor in good health.

CDR3 protein: CASSLTGQERNTIYF. CDR3 sequence (DNA): TGTGCCAGCAGCTTGACGGGACAGGAGAGAAACACCATATATTTT. The chain couples TRBV5-5 to TRBJ1-3; TRBD1 matches at 8 bases. The CDR3 loop spans 15 amino acids. Trimming at V came to 1 base and at J to 5 bases, leaving 5 bases not matched to a gene. CDR1 and CDR2 from the germline V gene are SGHKS and YYEKEE (reference sequence).

The chain links TRBV6-1 to TRBJ1-6, with TRBD1 matching over 7 bases. Germline V CDR1 and CDR2: MNHNS, SASEGT. There are 17 residues in the CDR3. The trim removed 0 bases at V and 8 bases at J, leaving 10 bases unmatched. CDR3 coding DNA: TGTGCCAGCAGTGAAGCTCGAGGGGGCGAAAGGGATTCACCCCTCCACTTT. This translates into CASSEARGGERDSPLHF.

This chain connects TRBV9 to TRBJ2-3; 7 bases fit TRBD2. Germline V gene sequence: CDR1 SGDLS, CDR2 YYNGEE. J lost 4 bases, V lost 4 bases, and 12 bases had no gene match. The CDR3 covers 16 residues. CDR3 in DNA: TGTGCCAGCAGCCCCGGGGGGTACTCCGGTTCAGATACGCAGTATTTT. Its protein product is CASSPGGYSGSDTQYF.

This clone was observed a handful of times. This sequence joins TRBV7-9 and TRBJ2-3; D uncertain. Between the trimmed V and J ends, which lost 5 bases and 0 bases, there was a span of 6 bases. This CDR3 is built from 13 residues. CDR1 is SEHNR, CDR2 FQNEAQ, per germline (reference sequence). The CDR3 DNA is TGTGCCAGCAGCCCCGACAGCACAGATACGCAGTATTTT. It encodes CASSPDSTDTQYF.

This chain connects TRBV6-5 to TRBJ2-1; TRBD2 matches 8 bases. With V trimmed by 7 bases and J by 3 bases, 8 bases remained unmatched. Germline V CDR1 and CDR2: MNHEY, SVGAGI. The CDR3 has 15 residues. The CDR3 loop reads CASILADSYYNEQFF. CDR3 coding DNA: TGTGCCAGCATACTAGCGGACTCTTACTACAATGAGCAGTTCTTC.

The V and J genes are TRBV4-3 and TRBJ1-4; D is unclear. Germline loops: CDR1 LGHNA, CDR2 YSLEER. The V end was cut by 2 bases, the J end by 4 bases, with 11 bases between. The CDR3 contains 15 residues. The CDR3 is CASSQRPGRNEKLFF. The CDR3 nucleotides are TGCGCCAGCAGCCAAAGGCCAGGCCGTAATGAAAAACTGTTTTTT.

CDR3 amino acids: CASSEIRDSEKLFF. CDR3 sequence (DNA): TGTGCCAGCAGTGAAATCAGGGATAGTGAAAAACTGTTTTTT. The V gene is TRBV6-1, the J gene TRBJ1-4, with TRBD1 as a possible D gene (5 bases). Trimming took off 2 bases at V and 7 bases at J, with 11 bases between the two ends. The CDR3 loop spans 14 amino acids. CDR1 is MNHNS and CDR2 is SASEGT in the germline V gene.

V gene TRBV4-3 combines with J gene TRBJ2-2; possible D gene TRBD2, 5 bases. The CDR3 has 14 amino acids. Between the trimmed V and J ends, which lost 1 base and 5 bases, there was a span of 8 bases. Per germline, CDR1 LGHNA and CDR2 YSLEER. This CDR3 reads CASSQGSGTGELFF. In DNA form, the CDR3 reads TGCGCCAGCAGCCAAGGAAGCGGTACCGGGGAGCTGTTTTTT.

The genes are TRBV4-3 and TRBJ2-5, with 10 bases fitting TRBD1. V lost 5 bases to trimming and J lost 4 bases; unmatched junction nucleotides: 7. This CDR3 comprises 15 residues. Germline values: CDR1 LGHNA, CDR2 YSLEER. The CDR3 is CASSEMGQGPETQYF. In DNA form, the CDR3 reads TGCGCCAGCAGCGAGATGGGACAGGGGCCAGAGACCCAGTACTTC.

The chain couples TRBV12-3 or TRBV12-4 to TRBJ1-4, with D uncertain. The CDR3 runs to 11 residues. V was clipped by 5 bases and J by 8 bases, with 6 bases between them. The CDR3 region has the DNA TGTGCCAGCAGTCCTCGGGAAAAACTGTTTTTT. It encodes CASSPREKLFF.

The chain couples TRBV19 to TRBJ2-1, with D hard to call. CDR3 length equals 15 residues. Looked up from germline, CDR1 is LNHDA and CDR2 is SQIVND (reference sequence). The germline V and J ends were trimmed by 5 bases and 1 base, with 12 bases remaining between them. CDR3 sequence: CASSAPWESYNEQFF. CDR3 bases: TGTGCCAGTAGTGCCCCCTGGGAATCCTACAATGAGCAGTTCTTC.

The rearrangement joins TRBV19 to TRBJ2-1; D might be TRBD2 (5 bases). V was cut by 4 bases and J by 0 bases, with 7 bases left in between. This CDR3 is built from 14 residues. Germline CDR1 is LNHDA and CDR2 is SQIVND (reference sequence). Written as DNA, the CDR3 is TGTGCCAGTAGTACGGGAACCTCCTACAATGAGCAGTTCTTC. The encoded protein is CASSTGTSYNEQFF.

This clone came up a few times. The J gene is TRBJ2-1, the V gene TRBV4-3; the match to TRBD2 covers 7 bases. The CDR3 length is 17 residues. The V gene's germline CDR1 is LGHNA and CDR2 YSLEER. Trimming took 5 bases from V and 2 from J; bases not matched to a gene: 12. The CDR3 region has the DNA TGCGCCAGCAGCTCGGACTGGGGGGGGGATACCTACAATGAGCAGTTCTTC. Its protein is CASSSDWGGDTYNEQFF.

This clone was recorded a few times. V usage is TRBV6-5 and J usage is TRBJ1-3, with unresolved D. This CDR3 is 13 amino acids long. CDR1 and CDR2 (germline): MNHEY, SVGAGI. Trimming left V 8 bases short and J 1 base short, with 9 bases between. The CDR3 loop is CASFPGSGNTIYF. The CDR3 nucleotides read TGTGCCAGCTTCCCTGGATCTGGAAACACCATATATTTT.

CDR3 bases: TGTGCCAGCAGCTTAAATATTCTCCAGGGTGCAGATACGCAGTATTTT. This sequence encodes CASSLNILQGADTQYF. The chain combines TRBV7-3 with TRBJ2-3, with a tentative D call TRBD1 (5 bases). The CDR3 spans 16 residues. Germline CDR1 SGHTA, CDR2 FQGTGA. V dropped 1 base and J dropped 4 bases, with 15 bases sitting between them.

The chain combines TRBV18 with TRBJ2-5, with D possibly being TRBD2 (6 bases). Germline loops: CDR1 KGHSH, CDR2 LQKENI. The CDR3 sequence is 17 residues long. Trimming shortened V by 1 base and J by 4 bases, and 19 bases separated the two germline ends. This CDR3 is CASSPQRVRDGGETQYF. As DNA, the CDR3 is TGTGCCAGCTCACCACAGAGAGTGCGGGATGGGGGAGAGACCCAGTACTTC.

The chain is built from TRBV6-5 and TRBJ1-4; D uncertain. The V end lost 3 bases, the J end lost 5 bases, and 10 bases lay between the germline ends. In germline, CDR1 is MNHEY, CDR2 SVGAGI. This CDR3 has 14 amino acids. For the CDR3, the DNA is TGTGCCAGCAGTTATGGCCGCGGGAATGAAAAACTGTTTTTT. It is translated as CASSYGRGNEKLFF.

The gene calls are TRBV5-4 and TRBJ2-7; 7 bases map to TRBD1. This CDR3 contains 15 residues. Losses at the gene ends were 0 bases for V and 0 bases for J; bases not matched to a gene: 3. CDR1 is SGHNT, CDR2 YYREEE, per germline (reference sequence). This CDR3 reads CASSLDRGSSYEQYF. The DNA of the CDR3 is TGTGCCAGCAGCTTGGACAGGGGCAGCTCCTACGAGCAGTACTTC.

The genes are TRBV5-6 and TRBJ2-6; D might be TRBD1 (7 bases). V was clipped by 3 bases and J by 3 bases, with 22 bases between them. Germline loops: CDR1 SGHDT, CDR2 YYEEEE. The CDR3 sequence is 19 residues long. The DNA of the CDR3 is TGTGCCAGCAGCTCGGGGCAGGGGGGAGTTTTGAGTGGGGCCAACGTCCTGACTTTC. Translating gives CASSSGQGGVLSGANVLTF.

The chain couples TRBV7-9 to TRBJ2-1, with 10 bases aligning to TRBD1. The CDR3 covers 15 residues. Germline V gene data show CDR1 as SEHNR and CDR2 as FQNEAQ (reference sequence). V trimming: 3 bases; J trimming: 7 bases; junction bases outside the gene matches: 6. CDR3 DNA: TGTGCCAGCAGCTTTTCCGGGACAGGGGTAAATGAGCAGTTCTTC. Amino acid sequence: CASSFSGTGVNEQFF.

This clone was observed a few times. The rearrangement links TRBV5-4 to TRBJ1-2; no definite D call. CDR1 is SGHNT, CDR2 YYREEE, per germline (reference sequence). V lost 3 bases, J lost 0 bases, and 12 bases lay in between. The CDR3 loop spans 15 amino acids. The CDR3 spells CASSSGGLPNYGYTF. The CDR3 DNA reads TGTGCCAGCAGCTCGGGAGGGTTACCTAACTATGGCTACACCTTC.

V usage is TRBV6-5 and J usage is TRBJ1-4; D is undetermined. V was trimmed by 2 bases and J by 11 bases, leaving 9 bases between them. CDR3 length: 12 amino acids. From germline, CDR1 is MNHEY and CDR2 SVGAGI. CDR3 in DNA: TGTGCCAGCAGTTACGATAGGGCCAAACTGTTTTTT. Residues: CASSYDRAKLFF.

V gene TRBV27 combines with J gene TRBJ2-4; the D gene is possibly TRBD2 (6 bases). Germline V CDR1 and CDR2: MNHEY, SMNVEV (reference sequence). This CDR3 has 16 residues. Trimming removed 6 bases from V and 0 bases from J, with 15 bases in between. CDR3 bases: TGTGCCAGCAGGGGTAGGGGAGGTCTAGCCAAAAACATTCAGTACTTC. Encoded protein: CASRGRGGLAKNIQYF.

This clone was seen a handful of times. The V call is TRBV2, the J call TRBJ2-2, with 7 bases identical to TRBD2. This CDR3 spans 14 amino acids. CDR1 is SNHLY and CDR2 is FYNNEI in the germline V gene. The ends lost 5 bases at V and 0 bases at J; junction bases unmatched: 0. CDR3: CASSRGANTGELFF. The CDR3 bases are TGTGCCAGCAGTCGGGGGGCGAACACCGGGGAGCTGTTTTTT.

V usage is TRBV4-2 and J usage is TRBJ2-2; 12 bases align to TRBD2. V gave up 3 bases and J gave up 5 bases; unmatched junction bases: 19. Germline V CDR1 and CDR2: LGHNA, YNFKEQ. The CDR3 loop spans 21 amino acids. CDR3 protein: CASSHNPYRLAGGAGTGELFF. The CDR3 coding sequence is TGTGCCAGCAGCCACAACCCTTATAGGCTAGCGGGGGGGGCGGGAACCGGGGAGCTGTTTTTT.

The chain is built from TRBV19 and TRBJ2-7; the D call may be TRBD1 or TRBD2 (5 bases each). CDR1 is LNHDA and CDR2 is SQIVND in the germline V gene (reference sequence). V lost 4 bases to trimming and J lost 0 bases, with 13 bases between them. This CDR3 contains 15 residues. The CDR3 loop is CASSTGTSSSYEQYF. In DNA form, the CDR3 reads TGTGCCAGTAGTACCGGGACGTCAAGCTCCTACGAGCAGTACTTC.

This clone turned up a few times. The V gene is TRBV7-9, the J gene TRBJ2-7; the match to TRBD1 covers 9 bases. From germline, CDR1 is SEHNR and CDR2 FQNEAQ (reference sequence). Losses at the gene ends were 6 bases for V and 9 bases for J; bases not matched to a gene: 9. The CDR3 sequence is 13 residues long. CDR3 amino acids: CASRIGDRAAQYF. The CDR3, as DNA: TGTGCCAGCAGAATCGGGGACAGGGCCGCGCAGTACTTC.

This clone was observed a single time. CDR3 loop: CASRHTSGGAAKNIQYF. The CDR3 coding sequence is TGTGCCAGCAGGCACACTAGCGGAGGGGCCGCCAAAAACATTCAGTACTTC. V is TRBV11-3 and J is TRBJ2-4; 8 bases line up with TRBD2. Germline V gives CDR1 SGHNT, CDR2 YENEEA. This CDR3 comprises 17 residues. Trimming removed 6 bases from V and 1 base from J; junction bases left unmatched: 11.

The rearrangement joins TRBV20-1 to TRBJ2-5; 9 positions match TRBD2. The CDR3 is made up of 15 amino acids. CDR1 and CDR2 from the germline V gene are DFQATT and SNEGSKA (reference sequence). Trimming took 5 bases from V and 2 from J; bases not matched to a gene: 9. The CDR3 reads CSAGGLALGQETQYF. CDR3 bases: TGCAGTGCTGGTGGACTAGCGCTTGGGCAAGAGACCCAGTACTTC.

The chain combines TRBV19 with TRBJ2-7; 9 bases align to TRBD1. Germline trimming cut 5 bases from V and 2 bases from J; bases unmatched to any gene: 7. CDR1 is LNHDA and CDR2 is SQIVND in the germline V gene (reference sequence). CDR3 length: 15 residues. The CDR3 sequence: CASSLQGDRAYEQYF. Here the CDR3 DNA reads TGTGCCAGTAGTCTCCAGGGGGACAGGGCCTACGAGCAGTACTTC.

This clone came up a few times. V and J are TRBV7-9 and TRBJ2-1; the match to TRBD2 covers 7 bases. Germline CDR1 SEHNR, CDR2 FQNEAQ (reference sequence). CDR3 size: 16 residues. The trim removed 5 bases at V and 3 bases at J, leaving 10 bases unmatched. The CDR3, as DNA: TGTGCCAGCAGCCCTAGTTGGGGGGGTTACTACAATGAGCAGTTCTTC. Protein: CASSPSWGGYYNEQFF.

This clone occurred once. This chain joins TRBV11-2 and TRBJ2-7, with 8 bases lining up with TRBD1. V lost 4 bases, J lost 1 base, and 9 bases stayed unmatched. The V gene's germline CDR1 is SGHAT and CDR2 FQNNGV. CDR3 length: 16 amino acids. Here the CDR3 reads CASSWGSGQVSYEQYF. The CDR3 coding sequence is TGTGCCAGCAGCTGGGGGTCGGGACAGGTATCCTACGAGCAGTACTTC.